The clone carrying this T cell receptor beta chain was seen repeatedly, ten times or more. From RNA transcripts, TCR beta CDR3 regions were amplified. During a first-round RT-PCR of the TCR CDR3, the HTBI primer set was used. MiXCR was run by TCRdb on the multiplex PCR reads, yielding one entry per CDR3 protein. The sample has some 50,000 distinct CDR3 sequences, approximately 50% seen once. Exclusion of a patient resulted from uncontrolled infection, other autoimmune disease, pregnancy or lactation. Orbital computed tomography, thyroid ultrasound, serum thyroxine and TRAb, and clinical symptoms together informed the diagnoses. The data are from a study of T cells in Graves' hyperthyroidism and ophthalmopathy. The CDR3 contains 17 residues. Trimming shortened V by 3 bases and J by 0 bases, and 16 bases separated the two germline ends. The germline V gene encodes CDR1 WNHNN and CDR2 SYGVQD (reference sequence).

The J gene is TRBJ2-3, the V gene TRBV10-1; weak D call: TRBD1 (6 bases). What was sequenced was peripheral blood or thyroid tissue (not recorded which). This TCR came from a man between 18 and 35 years old with Graves' hyperthyroidism. CDR3: CASSEGSGGPSTDTQYF. The CDR3 DNA is TGCGCCAGCAGTGAAGGTAGTGGGGGCCCTAGCACAGATACGCAGTATTTT.